The entry below describes one T cell receptor beta chain. The data are from a study of blood T cell repertoires in COVID-19. About the research overall: COVID-19 samples from acute and convalescent phases originated in the United States, Italy and Spain. T cells, B-cell-depleted T cells, or PBMCs supplied cDNA or gDNA.

In the authors' workflow: Reference gene primer amplification in the assay estimated nucleated cell counts. The method was immunoSEQ multiplex PCR; TCRdb's version includes in-frame clones alone and lacks a portion of them. The D gene and trimming were derived from the DNA, and the V and J assignments and clone size from that table. The sample contains some 94,000 clones, roughly 84% of which appear only once. The sequenced sample was peripheral blood. The source is a man between 65 and 85 years old with active or convalescent COVID-19.

The CDR3 DNA reads as TGTGCCACCAGCCGGACAGGGGGAAACTATGGCTACACCTTC. It codes for CATSRTGGNYGYTF. The V and J genes are TRBV15 and TRBJ1-2; 10 bases align to TRBD1. V dropped 5 bases and J dropped 2; count of bases not matched to a gene: 2. The germline CDR1 and CDR2 sequences are LNHNV and YYDKDF (reference sequence). The CDR3 extends over 14 amino acids.